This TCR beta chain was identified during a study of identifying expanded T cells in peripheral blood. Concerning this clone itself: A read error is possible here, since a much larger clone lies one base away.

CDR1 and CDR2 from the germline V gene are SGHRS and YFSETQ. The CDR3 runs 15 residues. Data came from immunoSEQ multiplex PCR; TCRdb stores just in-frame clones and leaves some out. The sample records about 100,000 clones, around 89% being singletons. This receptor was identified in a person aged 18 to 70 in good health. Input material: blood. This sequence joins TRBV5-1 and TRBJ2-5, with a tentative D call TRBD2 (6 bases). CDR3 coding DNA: TGCGCCAGCAGCTTGTCTGGGACTCTCCAAAAGACCCAGTACTTC. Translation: CASSLSGTLQKTQYF.